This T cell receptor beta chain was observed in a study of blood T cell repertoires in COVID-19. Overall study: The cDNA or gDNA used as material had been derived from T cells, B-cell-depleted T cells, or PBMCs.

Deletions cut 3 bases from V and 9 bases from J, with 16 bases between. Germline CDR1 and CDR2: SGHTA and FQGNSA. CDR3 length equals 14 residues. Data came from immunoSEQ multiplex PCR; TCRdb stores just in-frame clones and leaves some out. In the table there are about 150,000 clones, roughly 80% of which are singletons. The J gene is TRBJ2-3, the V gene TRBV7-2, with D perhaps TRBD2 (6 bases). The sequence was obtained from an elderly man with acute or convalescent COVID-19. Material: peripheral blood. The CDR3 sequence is CASSFWDSSRTQYF. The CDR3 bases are TGTGCCAGCAGCTTTTGGGACTCGTCTCGAACGCAGTATTTT.